The 15 T cell receptor beta chains below all came from one sample that was sequenced in a study of molecular identifiers for immune sequencing clone quantification. TCRdb reprocessed the PCR reads with MiXCR, giving one entry per CDR3 protein. The table lists roughly 71,000 distinct CDR3 sequences, 18% of them singletons. Sequenced input: naive CD8+ T cells from blood, with Jurkat cell RNA spiked in. Specified subset: FACS-sorted CD8+CD4-CCR7+CD45RA+ naive T cells. These receptors were obtained from a human donor in good health. Some libraries in this study had Jurkat cell RNA spiked in.

The table lists this clonotype with many counts. J is TRBJ2-7 and V is TRBV4-1, with D possibly TRBD1 on 6 matching bases. V was cut by 2 bases and J by 3 bases, with 14 bases left in between. The CDR3 length is 15 residues. The germline V gene encodes CDR1 MGHRA and CDR2 YSYEKL. The CDR3 sequence is CASSQRGQGNYEQYF. CDR3 DNA: TGCGCCAGCAGCCAAAGAGGGCAGGGGAACTACGAGCAGTACTTC.

Concerning this clonotype itself: Possible read error: a much larger clone is one base away. The V and J genes are TRBV30 and TRBJ2-7; D is unclear. Trimming cost V 3 bases and J 8 bases, with 11 bases left between them. CDR1 is GTSNPN and CDR2 is SVGIG in the germline V gene (reference sequence). The CDR3 loop spans 11 amino acids. The chain's CDR3 is CAWRGEEQQYF. The CDR3 DNA reads TGTGCCTGGAGAGGTGAGGAGCAGCAGTACTTC.

This clonotype was observed many times. The chain combines TRBV3-1 with TRBJ2-2; TRBD2 is a possible D gene (6 bases). Germline values: CDR1 LGHDT, CDR2 YNNKEL (reference sequence). This CDR3 spans 17 amino acids. Trimming shortened V by 0 bases and J by 1 base, and 12 bases separated the two germline ends. This chain's CDR3 is CASSQDAGPLNTGELFF. As DNA, the CDR3 is TGTGCCAGCAGCCAAGATGCGGGGCCTTTGAACACCGGGGAGCTGTTTTTT.

For this clonotype: This sequence may be a read error, since a much larger clone differs from it by one base. The chain uses TRBV28 and TRBJ2-7; TRBD1 matches at 8 bases. Germline lookup yields CDR1 MDHEN and CDR2 SYDVKM. This CDR3 is built from 15 residues. This CDR3 reads CASSFPRGPHYERYF. The DNA of the CDR3 is TGTGCCAGCAGTTTCCCCAGGGGGCCACACTACGAGCGGTACTTC.

This clonotype was detected many times. The V gene is TRBV7-9, the J gene TRBJ2-7, with a possible D match to TRBD1 (5 bases). The germline V gene encodes CDR1 SEHNR and CDR2 FQNEAQ (reference sequence). The ends were cut back, 5 bases at V and 3 bases at J, with 14 bases in the middle. This CDR3 comprises 14 residues. This CDR3 reads CASSLSLDSYEQYF. CDR3 nucleotide sequence: TGTGCCAGCAGCCTATCGTTAGACAGCTACGAGCAGTACTTC.

The chain couples TRBV28 to TRBJ2-7; D might be TRBD2 (6 bases). Germline CDR1 is MDHEN and CDR2 is SYDVKM. The CDR3 extends over 15 amino acids. V was clipped by 6 bases and J by 6 bases, with 21 bases between them. The CDR3 spells CASSRSGRGIGEQYF. Here the CDR3 DNA reads TGTGCCAGCAGCCGATCAGGGCGGGGAATTGGCGAGCAGTACTTC.

The chain recombines TRBV27 with TRBJ2-1; 11 bases agree with TRBD2. CDR1 and CDR2 (germline): MNHEY, SMNVEV (reference sequence). CDR3 length equals 16 residues. The ends lost 2 bases at V and 7 bases at J; junction bases unmatched: 7. As DNA, the CDR3 is TGTGCCAGCAGTTTACTTAGCGGGAGGGTGGGGAATGAGCAGTTCTTC. It codes for CASSLLSGRVGNEQFF.

This clonotype was counted a few times. This chain links TRBV6-6 with TRBJ2-5; 10 bases are a match to TRBD2. The CDR3 has 15 amino acids. V was pared by 7 bases and J by 2 bases, with 7 bases of the junction left unmatched. Germline V gene sequence: CDR1 MNHNY, CDR2 SVGAGI (reference sequence). CDR3 coding DNA: TGTGCCAGCAATTCACTAGCGGGAACACAAGAGACCCAGTACTTC. This codes for CASNSLAGTQETQYF.

About this clonotype: An end of the junction does not agree with germline; a read error may underlie this. This chain links TRBV7-9 with TRBJ2-7, with D possibly matching TRBD1 (6 bases). There are 13 residues in the CDR3. Germline CDR1 is SEHNR and CDR2 is FQNEAQ (reference sequence). The CDR3 coding sequence is TGTGCCGGCAGCACCTTACAGGGTTGGGAGCAGTACTTC. Its protein is CAGSTLQGWEQYF. Using reference TRBV7-9 and TRBJ2-7 for the parts outside the CDR3, the full variable domain is DTGVSQNPRHKITKRGQNVTFRCDPISEHNRLYWYRQTLGQGPEFLTYFQNEAQLEKSRLLSDRFSAERPKGSFSTLEIQRTEQGDSAMYLCAGSTLQGWEQYFGPGTRLTVT.

Many counts were recorded for this clonotype. The J gene is TRBJ2-7, the V gene TRBV29-1; a weak D match, TRBD2 (6 bases). The CDR3 runs to 14 residues. CDR1 is SQVTM, CDR2 ANQGSEA, per germline. The germline V and J ends were trimmed by 7 bases and 1 base, with 17 bases remaining between them. The CDR3 nucleotides are TGCAGCGCTCTCGGGGGAGAAAAGTCCTACGAGCAGTACTTC. It encodes CSALGGEKSYEQYF.

This clonotype showed up many times. The chain carries TRBV20-1 and TRBJ2-7, with 10 bases fitting TRBD1. V gave up 6 bases and J gave up 3 bases; unmatched junction bases: 14. This CDR3 is built from 16 residues. Germline V CDR1 and CDR2: DFQATT, SNEGSKA (reference sequence). CDR3 in DNA: TGCAGTGCCCGACCGTTAATGGGGACAGGGGACTACGAGCAGTACTTC. Amino acids: CSARPLMGTGDYEQYF.

Concerning this clonotype: This clone may be a read error of a much larger clone one base away. The chain recombines TRBV20-1 with TRBJ2-7; 12 bases are a match to TRBD2. The CDR3 is 15 amino acids. Looked up from germline, CDR1 is DFQATT and CDR2 is SNEGSKA (reference sequence). DNA for the CDR3: TGCAGTGCTAGAGTCCTAGCGGGAGGGTCCTGCGAGCAGTACTTC. Encoded protein: CSARVLAGGSCEQYF.

As regards this clonotype: This may stem from a read error, because a much larger clone lies one nucleotide away. The chain combines TRBV28 with TRBJ2-3; D unclear. This CDR3 has 11 amino acids. Germline CDR1 reads MDHEN; CDR2 reads SYDVKM. CDR3: CASSLTDTRYF. The DNA for the CDR3 is TGTGCCAGCAGTCTCACAGATACGCGGTATTTT. Looking up the rest from reference TRBV28 and TRBJ2-3 gives the full variable domain: DVKVTQSSRYLVKRTGEKVFLECVQDMDHENMFWYRQDPGLGLRLIYFSYDVKMKEKGDIPEGYSVSREKKERFSLILESASTNQTSMYLCASSLTDTRYFGPGTRLTVL.

This clonotype was found many times. The CDR3 region has the DNA TGTGCCAGCAGTTGGGACATTTCCGGCTCTGGAAACACCATATATTTT. It specifies CASSWDISGSGNTIYF. V usage is TRBV28 and J usage is TRBJ1-3; TRBD1 might be the D (6 bases). Germline CDR1 MDHEN, CDR2 SYDVKM. This CDR3 comprises 16 residues. The V end was cut by 4 bases, the J end by 0 bases, with 13 bases between.

There are many counts of this clonotype. The gene calls are TRBV5-1 and TRBJ2-3; 7 bases fit TRBD2. With 3 bases clipped from V and 2 bases from J, the junction kept 9 bases outside the gene matches. CDR1 is SGHRS and CDR2 is YFSETQ in the germline V gene. The length of the CDR3 is 16 residues. The DNA of the CDR3 is TGCGCCAGCAGCTCCTGGACTAGATTACTCACAGATACGCAGTATTTT. Its translation: CASSSWTRLLTDTQYF.